This entry lists 18 T cell receptor beta chains sequenced from one sample in a study of blood T cells in healthy people across ages. A J-beta primer mix and a sample-barcoded 5' primer were used in a second PCR of roughly 7 to 12 cycles. TCRdb re-analysed the 5' RACE reads in MiXCR, keeping a single row per CDR3 protein. This table has roughly 800,000 distinct CDR3 sequences, 35% to 40% appearing once. Sequences were obtained from blood. Receptors were obtained from a man aged 18 to 29 in good health.

As concerns this clonotype: The junction shows a germline mismatch at one end, possibly a read error. The chain uses TRBV7-8 and TRBJ1-2; no reliable D call. Per the germline V gene, CDR1 is SGHVS and CDR2 is FQNEAQ. There are 14 residues in the CDR3. As DNA, the CDR3 is TGTGCCAGCAGCGTAGCCGGGCGGCCCTATGGCTACACCTTC. This sequence encodes CASSVAGRPYGYTF.

This clonotype was observed a handful of times. The chain recombines TRBV13 with TRBJ2-5; maybe TRBD2 (5 bases). Between the trimmed V and J ends, which lost 5 bases and 3 bases, there was a span of 19 bases. The CDR3 has 16 residues. Germline assignment: CDR1 PRHDT and CDR2 FYEKMQ (reference sequence). The CDR3 protein is CASSARGFGREETQYF. The DNA of the CDR3 is TGTGCCAGCAGCGCTAGAGGGTTTGGAAGGGAAGAGACCCAGTACTTC.

This clonotype came up a few times. Sequence at one end of the junction differs from germline and may be a read error. The chain has TRBV6-6 and TRBJ2-3, with D hard to call. In germline, CDR1 is MNHNY, CDR2 SVGAGI (reference sequence). The CDR3 covers 14 residues. CDR3: CASSDSKRGDTQYF. CDR3 nucleotide sequence: TGTGCCAGCAGTGACTCGAAGCGTGGAGATACGCAGTATTTT.

This sequence joins TRBV10-3 and TRBJ2-3, with 8 positions matching TRBD1. Trimming cost V 4 bases and J 2 bases; bases outside gene matches: 2. This CDR3 spans 14 amino acids. The V gene's germline CDR1 is ENHRY and CDR2 SYGVKD. CDR3 DNA: TGTGCCATCAGTGCGACAGGGGACACAGATACGCAGTATTTT. Amino acid sequence: CAISATGDTDTQYF.

This clonotype showed up just a few times. The chain couples TRBV27 to TRBJ2-5, with unresolved D. CDR3 size: 17 residues. Trimming took off 4 bases at V and 4 bases at J, with 22 bases between the two ends. Germline V gene sequence: CDR1 MNHEY, CDR2 SMNVEV (reference sequence). The CDR3 protein is CASSSLSAGSQRETQYF. The CDR3 nucleotides read TGTGCCAGCAGTTCCCTCTCCGCCGGGTCCCAACGAGAGACCCAGTACTTC.

This clonotype has ten or more counts. The CDR3 protein is CAISESKETQYF. The DNA of the CDR3 is TGTGCCATCAGTGAGTCGAAAGAGACCCAGTACTTC. J is TRBJ2-5 and V is TRBV10-3; D remains unclear. This CDR3 spans 12 amino acids. The V gene's germline CDR1 is ENHRY and CDR2 SYGVKD. Trimming pared 0 bases from V and 3 bases from J, leaving 2 bases between.

This clonotype showed up just a few times. The CDR3 nucleotides read TGCAGTGCTAGGAGACAGGGGAGAAGGGAAAAACTGTTTTTT. Protein product: CSARRQGRREKLFF. The chain uses TRBV20-1 and TRBJ1-4; 8 bases match TRBD1. The germline V gene encodes CDR1 DFQATT and CDR2 SNEGSKA (reference sequence). V lost 3 bases and J lost 8; bases outside the gene matches: 8. The CDR3 is 14 amino acids.

CDR3 protein: CASGDRDLSYEQYF. The CDR3, as DNA: TGTGCCAGCGGGGACAGGGACCTTTCCTACGAGCAGTACTTC. This chain links TRBV6-5 with TRBJ2-7, with 9 bases fitting TRBD1. Per germline, CDR1 MNHEY and CDR2 SVGAGI. V gave up 8 bases and J gave up 1 base; unmatched junction bases: 6. The CDR3 totals 14 residues.

This clonotype was recorded a few times. V usage is TRBV24-1 and J usage is TRBJ1-1; D is ambiguous. V was clipped by 4 bases and J by 5 bases, with 10 bases between them. The germline V gene has CDR1 KGHDR and CDR2 SFDVKD. This CDR3 comprises 13 residues. CDR3: CATSDLGLTEAFF. CDR3 nucleotides: TGTGCCACCAGTGACCTGGGGTTGACTGAAGCTTTCTTT.

This clonotype was observed at least ten times. The chain joins TRBV7-9 to TRBJ2-7; 7 positions agree with TRBD1. Germline loops: CDR1 SEHNR, CDR2 FQNEAQ (reference sequence). The length of the CDR3 is 15 residues. J lost 3 bases, V lost 5 bases, and 10 bases had no gene match. As DNA, the CDR3 is TGTGCCAGCAGCCCCCAACAGGGGCCCCTCTACGAGCAGTACTTC. Residues: CASSPQQGPLYEQYF.

This clonotype was recorded at least ten times. V and J are TRBV7-2 and TRBJ2-3; 9 bases are shared with TRBD2. Germline CDR1 reads SGHTA; CDR2 reads FQGNSA. The CDR3 has 17 residues. V trimming: 0 bases; J trimming: 5 bases; junction bases outside the gene matches: 9. The CDR3 nucleotides are TGTGCCAGCAGCTTAGCGCTGCTAGCGGGGAAGAAAGATACGCAGTATTTT. It codes for CASSLALLAGKKDTQYF.

The chain joins TRBV28 to TRBJ1-1, with D unclear. CDR3 length equals 16 residues. Germline V gives CDR1 MDHEN, CDR2 SYDVKM. With 3 bases removed from V and 3 bases from J, the gap between germline ends came to 17 bases. The CDR3: CASSFSWGMRDTEAFF. The CDR3 DNA sequence: TGTGCCAGCAGTTTTAGTTGGGGTATGCGGGACACTGAAGCTTTCTTT.

There are many counts of this clonotype. The genes are TRBV9 and TRBJ2-4, with 8 nucleotides matching TRBD1. The V and J ends lost 1 base and 8 bases, in that order; junction bases with no gene match: 8. This CDR3 has 15 residues. Germline V CDR1 and CDR2: SGDLS, YYNGEE. DNA of the CDR3: TGTGCCAGCAGCGTAAAAGCCAGGGGGCTGGACATTCAGTACTTC. Protein product: CASSVKARGLDIQYF.

CDR3 bases: TGCAGTGCAACCGGAGGCGCGGGGGGCTACAATGAGCAGTTCTTC. Translation gives CSATGGAGGYNEQFF. J is TRBJ2-1 and V is TRBV20-1, with 8 bases matching TRBD2. This CDR3 comprises 15 residues. The germline V gene encodes CDR1 DFQATT and CDR2 SNEGSKA (reference sequence). Germline trimming cut 6 bases from V and 3 bases from J; bases unmatched to any gene: 10.

This clonotype was seen more than once but under ten times. V usage is TRBV6-1 and J usage is TRBJ2-3; 9 nucleotides line up with TRBD2. The CDR3 is 15 residues long. Unmatched junction bases numbered 10, after V lost 8 bases and J lost 4 bases. Germline V lookup: CDR1 MNHNS, CDR2 SASEGT. The CDR3 nucleotides read TGTGCCAGCGTAGAACGTAGCGGGAGCGCAGATACGCAGTATTTT. As protein: CASVERSGSADTQYF.

This sequence joins TRBV29-1 and TRBJ2-6; tentatively, D is TRBD1 (6 bases). Germline V gene lookup returns CDR1 SQVTM and CDR2 ANQGSEA. This CDR3 spans 18 amino acids. V was clipped by 6 bases and J by 0 bases, with 21 bases between them. The CDR3 bases are TGCAGCGTCATGCCCGGGACAAGTCCCAGCTCTGGGGCCAACGTCCTGACTTTC. The encoded protein is CSVMPGTSPSSGANVLTF.

The gene calls are TRBV2 and TRBJ1-6, with no clear D. The CDR3 has 15 residues. The germline V gene has CDR1 SNHLY and CDR2 FYNNEI. With 3 bases removed from V and 7 bases from J, the gap between germline ends came to 13 bases. CDR3 protein: CASSDRWGGNSPLHF. The CDR3 DNA is TGTGCCAGCAGTGATCGTTGGGGTGGGAATTCACCCCTCCACTTT.

The rearrangement links TRBV29-1 to TRBJ2-3; no firm D call. Trimming stripped 3 bases from V and 2 bases from J, with 9 bases between. Per the germline V gene, CDR1 is SQVTM and CDR2 is ANQGSEA. The length of the CDR3 is 13 residues. CDR3 protein: CSVDIGLTDTQYF. The CDR3 nucleotides read TGCAGCGTTGATATCGGCCTCACAGATACGCAGTATTTT.